This TCR beta chain appears in the sequencing data of a study of cytomegalovirus exposure and HLA in healthy donors (dated by TCRdb to about 2017). At the level of the whole study: An earlier analysis of approximately 640 of the donors reported roughly 270 Gb of sequence data and around 110 million unique TCR beta sequences from about 180 million T cells. About 280 gigabases of sequencing data and around 80 million unique TCR sequences made up an early release that covered some 640 HLA-typed donors. Of the roughly 400 genotyped donors, around 81% fell in the genetic ancestry cluster associated with self-reported Caucasian donors. The aim of the study was to test whether cataloging public T cell receptors could identify signatures of past pathogen exposure. Using immunosequencing, the study profiled T cell repertoires from around 680 subjects and related those repertoires to cytomegalovirus serostatus. A separate validation cohort of 90 to 150 different subjects was used in addition to the 666-subject first cohort. The study combined high-throughput TCR immunosequencing, statistical association of individual TCRs with disease status, and machine learning to predict cytomegalovirus infection status. A later analysis re-analyzed previously published TCR beta repertoires from roughly 600 donors and added high-resolution HLA genotyping to study TCR occurrence patterns. The later analysis used no new phenotypic data to find candidate immune exposures, relying instead on TCR beta sequences and their occurrence across donors. To decide whether each TCR beta V gene segment behaved as functional or pseudogenic, an earlier analysis of nearly 600 of the donors relied on high-throughput TCR beta sequencing. Donor age, sex, ethnicity and CMV serostatus were collected together with the repertoire data. A later genetic analysis took genome-wide SNP genotypes for 398 of the 666 donors and used that subset as a discovery cohort. Every discovery cohort repertoire had been produced on one sequencing platform. Both class I and class II loci were covered by HLA typing, at four-digit resolution. The number of typed donors differed by locus: roughly 620-640 for A, B, C, DRB1 and DQB1; 500 to 550 for DQA1; around 580 for DPA1; and 400 to 480 for DPB1. Because of strong linkage in the cohort, roughly five DR-DQ haplotypes were treated as single units for association and clustering. On average, around 200,000 unique TCR beta nucleotide sequences were sequenced per donor among 398 genotyped donors of the cohort, with roughly 18% of those sequences being non-productive.

Libraries were constructed by the immunoSEQ multiplex PCR assay. The multiplex PCR relied on a mix of 60 forward primers for TCR Vbeta segments and 13 reverse primers for TCR Jbeta segments. The CDR3 region of rearranged TCR beta genes was amplified from genomic DNA with a multiplex PCR assay. The amplified TCR beta libraries were sequenced on the Illumina HiSeq System as 87-base-pair reads. The study's own analysis went as follows. Across the roughly 670 repertoires, a later analysis counted approximately 75 million unique TCR beta chains, some 11 million of which were shared by at least two donors. A nearest-neighbor algorithm error-corrected the raw reads and collapsed the reads into unique sequences, merging closely related sequences to remove PCR and sequencing errors. Alignment of CDR3 sequences to IMGT reference sequences was used to assign V, D and J gene segments. For a sequence to be retained, at least a six-nucleotide match to both a V gene segment and a J gene segment was required. Rearrangements were called productive when the CDR3 lacked stop codons and stayed in frame with V and J; all others were non-productive. Following IMGT convention, CDR3 was defined as the stretch from the second conserved V-encoded cysteine up to the conserved J-encoded phenylalanine. Sequences without an unambiguous match to a single V gene segment were excluded from the earlier analysis of about 600 of the donors. An earlier analysis of fewer than 750 of the donors classified V segments as functional when productive rearrangements were above 56.7% and as segregating when the standard deviation between donors was above 5%. A statistical classification framework was developed to diagnose cytomegalovirus status using the catalog of TCR beta chain sequences. In a later analysis, V and J genes were assigned by comparing TCR nucleotide sequences against IMGT/GENE-DB human TR gene sequences. The TCRdist pipeline was used in a later analysis to assign CDR3 sequences and most-parsimonious VDJ recombination scenarios. In a later analysis, each TCR beta chain was defined by its CDR3 amino acid sequence together with its V-gene family, and reads lacking a unique V-gene family were excluded. In a later analysis, 550 to 650 highly shared, low-generation-probability nucleotide sequences were removed to address suspected cross-contamination and a sequencing artifact. A later analysis calculated a clonal expansion index for each public chain from normalized within-repertoire ranks of inferred template counts. In a later analysis, generation probabilities were computed using a VDJ recombination model fitted to out-of-frame rearrangements, and the results were checked against IGoR. Hypergeometric tests were used in a later analysis to score TCR-TCR, TCR-HLA and TCR-CMV co-occurrence, with a repertoire-size bias correction applied to the TCR pairs. In a later analysis, false discovery rates were estimated by permuting HLA or CMV assignments 20 times. In a later analysis, co-occurring TCRs were grouped using DBSCAN, with TCRdist sequence similarity added in when clustering inside HLA-allele-positive subsets. Repertoires with fewer than 30,000 or more than 120,000 public chains were left out of co-occurrence clustering, as were five repertoires with anomalous nucleotide sharing. The source is immuneACCESS, and TCRdb retained only in-frame sequences with V and J called. Part of the clones is not carried over; for the studies checked, unresolved V genes explain less than half of this, and the remainder is unexplained. Clonal size and the V and J genes are those of that table, whereas D and trimming came from the DNA. In this sample the table shows over 150,000 clones, approximately 80% of which occur a single time. The leading ten clones occupy about 9.9% of the sample.

The cohort consisted of hundreds of healthy bone marrow donors. At the time of sampling, all cohort members were nominally healthy, though unrecorded immune exposures were likely present. The donor was CMV seropositive and was included in the group of 250 to 300 seropositive cohort members. A peripheral blood sample was provided by each donor, and peripheral blood mononuclear cells were used for TCR beta sequencing. Genomic DNA was extracted from the blood cell samples with the Qiagen DNeasy Blood Extraction Kit. Overall study outcomes, separate from this receptor: It was suggested by the authors that the approach could potentially be generalized to other disease states and immunological phenotypes. Correlated functional status among segregating V segments might be attributable to linkage disequilibrium, but an unknown experimental factor could not be ruled out. CMV serostatus was the only immune exposure information available for the cohort. A later analysis reported that several top co-occurrence clusters appeared linked to parvovirus B19, influenza, CMV and Epstein-Barr virus. The 87-base-pair reads could not distinguish some IMGT-functional V segments, including TRBV6-2 and TRBV6-3, so those segments were excluded. Assigning TCR associations to individual alleles was difficult when HLA alleles, especially DR and DQ, strongly co-occurred. While some public TCRs were present in many individuals, most TCR sequences turned up only very rarely across donors. A later analysis found that HLA-associated TCR beta chains were more clonally expanded and had lower generation probabilities than equally common non-associated chains. A later genetic analysis associated a missense DCLRE1C variant with V-gene and J-gene trimming of TCR beta chains, and an independent cohort replicated the association. In vitro tests confirmed that a few of the cytomegalovirus-associated TCR beta chains recognize cytomegalovirus antigens. A cluster of highly shared sequence variants was judged likely to be a technical artifact of the sequencing pipeline. Because counts were too low, some 16 rarely observed V segments, including chromosome 9 orphons, were excluded from the earlier analysis of around 590 of the donors. Only TCR beta chains were sequenced in this cohort, and the absence of alpha or paired-chain data limited detectable features. The classifier was reported to diagnose cytomegalovirus status with high specificity and sensitivity in both the original cohort and the validation cohort. In a later genetic analysis, fewer N-insertions in productive TCRs were reported among donors in an Asian-associated ancestry cluster than the approximately 670-donor mean. A further reported finding was that TCR beta sequences accurately predicted the HLA-A and HLA-B alleles for most subjects in the first cohort. A total of some 180 TCR beta chains were listed by the study as associated with cytomegalovirus. A later analysis associated 16,951 TCR beta sequences with specific HLA alleles at a false discovery rate of 0.05. An earlier analysis of 587 of the donors showed that most TCR beta V segments appeared in productive rearrangements either about 87% or about 30% of the time, which broadly matched IMGT annotations. Sequencing depth was assumed to be roughly uniform across donors in the presence/absence analyses, though that assumption may not hold. In a later analysis, the rate of TCR association differed among HLA loci, with DRB1 alleles having the most associated TCRs and HLA-C alleles having the fewest. According to a later analysis, most CMV-associated TCR beta chains appeared to be HLA-restricted, and the HLA associations seemed to be driven largely by CMV exposure. Because HLA typing was unavailable for some donors at each locus, only the typed subset was used in association tests.

Turning to this clone: Its antigen remains unidentified. Within one base of it there is no much larger clone, and no base qualities were kept.

Spanning cysteine to phenylalanine, the CDR3 consists of 13 amino acids. The read is trimmed to its CDR3 DNA, 39 bases read in frame from base 1. Via the germline V gene, CDR1 is KGHSH and CDR2 LQKENI. Between the V and J ends, shortened by 3 bases and 2 bases respectively, the junction contains 5 bases. The sequenced sample consisted of PBMCs. The clonotype originates from a man between 18 and 29 years old in good health and CMV-seropositive. The chain is made from TRBV18 and TRBJ1-3; no D segment can be confidently identified. The CDR3 sequence is CASSPATGNTIYF. The DNA sequence is as follows: TGTGCCAGCTCACCCGCGACTGGAAACACCATATATTTT.